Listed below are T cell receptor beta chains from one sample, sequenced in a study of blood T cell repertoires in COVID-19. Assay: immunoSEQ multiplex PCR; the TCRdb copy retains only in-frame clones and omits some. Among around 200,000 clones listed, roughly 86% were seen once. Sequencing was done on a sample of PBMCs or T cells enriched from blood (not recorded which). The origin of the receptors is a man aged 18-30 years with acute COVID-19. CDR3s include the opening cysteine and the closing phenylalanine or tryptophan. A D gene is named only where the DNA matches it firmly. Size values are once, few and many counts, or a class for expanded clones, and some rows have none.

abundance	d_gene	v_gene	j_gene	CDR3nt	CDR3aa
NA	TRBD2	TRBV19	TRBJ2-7	TGTGCCAGTAGCCTAGGGACTAGCGGGAGAAGCGAGCAGTACTTC	CASSLGTSGRSEQYF
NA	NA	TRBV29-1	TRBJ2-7	TGCAGCGTCTCTGGGGGCTTTTACGAGCAGTACTTC	CSVSGGFYEQYF
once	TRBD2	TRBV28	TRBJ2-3	TGTGCCAGCAGTTTAGAGCGCTGGGAGGGCAGGGATACGCAGTATTTT	CASSLERWEGRDTQYF
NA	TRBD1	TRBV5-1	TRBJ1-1	TGCGCCAGCAGCTTGGGAGGGGGCCCTATGAACACTGAAGCTTTCTTT	CASSLGGGPMNTEAFF
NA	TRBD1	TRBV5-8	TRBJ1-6	TGTGCCAGCAGCACGGACAGGGACTCACCCCTCCACTTT	CASSTDRDSPLHF
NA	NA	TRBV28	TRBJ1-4	TGTGCCAGCAGTACGACACGGAGGAATGAAAAACTGTTTTTT	CASSTTRRNEKLFF
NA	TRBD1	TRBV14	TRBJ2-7	TGTGCCAGCAGCCAACAGGGACAGGGATACGAGCAGTACTTC	CASSQQGQGYEQYF
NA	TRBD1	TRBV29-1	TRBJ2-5	TGCAGCGTCCACACAGGGGCCCAAGAGACCCAGTACTTC	CSVHTGAQETQYF
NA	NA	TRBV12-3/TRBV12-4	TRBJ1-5	TGTGCCAGCAGTTTCGGGAGGAATCAGCCCCAGCATTTT	CASSFGRNQPQHF
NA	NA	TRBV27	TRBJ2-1	TGTGCCAGCAGTCCCCAGACTAGCTACAATGAGCAGTTCTTC	CASSPQTSYNEQFF
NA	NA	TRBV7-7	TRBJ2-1	TGTGCTAGCAGCGAAACCACTAGTTCTAGGCAGTTCTTC	CASSETTSSRQFF
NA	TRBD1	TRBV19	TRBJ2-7	TGTGCCAGTAGTATCTGGACAGGGATAGGATACGAGCAGTACTTC	CASSIWTGIGYEQYF
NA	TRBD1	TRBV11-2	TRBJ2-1	TGTGCCAGCAGACAGGGACAGGGTCGACTAGACGGTGAGCAGTTCTTC	CASRQGQGRLDGEQFF
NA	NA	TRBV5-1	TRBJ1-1	TGCGCCAGCAGCTTGGTTGTTGGGGGGGACCCTGAAGCTTTCTTT	CASSLVVGGDPEAFF
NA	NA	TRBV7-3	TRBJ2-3	TGTGCCAGCAGTTCACAGGGACGACTCCCCACAGATACGCAGTATTTT	CASSSQGRLPTDTQYF
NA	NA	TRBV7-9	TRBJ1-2	TGTGCCACTGGGCGGGAGAACTATGGCTACACCTTC	CATGRENYGYTF
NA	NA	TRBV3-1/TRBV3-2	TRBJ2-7	TGTGCCAGCAACCAGGGGGGGAATTCCTACGAGCAGTACTTC	CASNQGGNSYEQYF
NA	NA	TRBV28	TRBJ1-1	TGTGCCAGCAGTTCCAGGGTGGGGGAAGCTTTCTTT	CASSSRVGEAFF
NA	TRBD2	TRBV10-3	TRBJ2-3	TGTGCCATATCCGGGACTATCCGGTATGGTAGCACAGATACGCAGTATTTT	CAISGTIRYGSTDTQYF
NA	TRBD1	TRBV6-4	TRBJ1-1	TGTGCCAGCAGTTACCCTCGGGACAGTTCGAACACTGAAGCTTTCTTT	CASSYPRDSSNTEAFF
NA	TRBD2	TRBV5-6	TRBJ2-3	TGTGCCAGCAGCTTGTACGGGAGGGCCACAGATACGCAGTATTTT	CASSLYGRATDTQYF
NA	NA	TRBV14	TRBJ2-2	TGTGCCAGCAGCCCGCGACACGGAGGGATGGGCACCGGGGAGCTGTTTTTT	CASSPRHGGMGTGELFF
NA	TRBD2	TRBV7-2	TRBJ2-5	TGTGCCAGCAGCTTGAGTAGCGGGAGTCGAGAGACCCAGTACTTC	CASSLSSGSRETQYF
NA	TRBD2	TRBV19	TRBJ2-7	TGTGCCAGTAGCGGGAGGGAATCCTACGAGCAGTACTTC	CASSGRESYEQYF
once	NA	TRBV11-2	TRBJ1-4	TGTGCCAGCAGCTTAGCTTGGGAGGGACCTAATGAAAAACTGTTTTTT	CASSLAWEGPNEKLFF
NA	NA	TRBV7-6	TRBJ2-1	TGTGCCAGCAGCTTAAACTTCGTGGGAGCGCGAACCGGGCAGTTCTTC	CASSLNFVGARTGQFF
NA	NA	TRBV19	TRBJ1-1	TGTGCCAGTAGTATGGAGGCAGCAAAAGCTTTCTTT	CASSMEAAKAFF
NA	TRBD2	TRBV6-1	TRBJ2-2	TGTGCCAGCAGTGCATCAGGGACTAGCGGGGCTTTCACCGGGGAGCTGTTTTTT	CASSASGTSGAFTGELFF
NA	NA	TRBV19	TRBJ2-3	TGTGCCAGTAGTATAGACGGAGATACGCAGTATTTT	CASSIDGDTQYF